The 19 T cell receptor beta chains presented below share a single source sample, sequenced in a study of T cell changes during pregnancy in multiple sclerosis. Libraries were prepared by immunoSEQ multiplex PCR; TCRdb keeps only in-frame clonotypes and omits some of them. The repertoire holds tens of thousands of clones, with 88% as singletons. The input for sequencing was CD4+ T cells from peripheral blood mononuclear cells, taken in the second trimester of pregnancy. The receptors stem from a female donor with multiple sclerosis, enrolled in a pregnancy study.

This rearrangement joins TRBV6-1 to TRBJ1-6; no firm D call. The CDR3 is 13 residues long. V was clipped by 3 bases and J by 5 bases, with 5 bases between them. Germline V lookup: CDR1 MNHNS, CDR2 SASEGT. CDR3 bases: TGTGCCAGCAGTGACCAGAATAATTCACCCCTCCACTTT. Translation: CASSDQNNSPLHF.

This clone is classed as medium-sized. CDR3: CASSAQGRSFF. The DNA of the CDR3 is TGTGCCAGCAGTGCTCAGGGTCGATCGTTCTTC. The rearrangement links TRBV2 to TRBJ2-1; TRBD1 is a possible D gene (5 bases). Germline V lookup: CDR1 SNHLY, CDR2 FYNNEI. The V end was cut by 4 bases, the J end by 15 bases, with 13 bases between. The CDR3 runs to 11 residues.

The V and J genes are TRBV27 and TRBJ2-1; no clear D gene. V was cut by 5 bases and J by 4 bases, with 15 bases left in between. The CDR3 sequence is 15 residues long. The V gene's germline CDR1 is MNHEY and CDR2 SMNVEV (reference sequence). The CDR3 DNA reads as TGTGCCAGCAGTAGGTCAACAACCGGGTACAATGAGCAGTTCTTC. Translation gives CASSRSTTGYNEQFF.

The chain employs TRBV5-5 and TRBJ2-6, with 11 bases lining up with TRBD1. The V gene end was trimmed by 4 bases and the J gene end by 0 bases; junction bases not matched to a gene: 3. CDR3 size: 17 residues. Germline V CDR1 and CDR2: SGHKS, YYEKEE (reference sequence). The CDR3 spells CASSPGTGGSGANVLTF. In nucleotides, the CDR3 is TGTGCCAGCAGCCCTGGGACAGGGGGCTCTGGGGCCAACGTCCTGACTTTC.

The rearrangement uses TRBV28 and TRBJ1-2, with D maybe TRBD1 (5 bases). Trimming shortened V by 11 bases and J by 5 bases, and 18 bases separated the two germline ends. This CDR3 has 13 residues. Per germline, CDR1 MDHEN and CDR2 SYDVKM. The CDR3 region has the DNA TGTGCCGTCCCGAGACAGCCGGAATATGGCTACACCTTC. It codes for CAVPRQPEYGYTF.

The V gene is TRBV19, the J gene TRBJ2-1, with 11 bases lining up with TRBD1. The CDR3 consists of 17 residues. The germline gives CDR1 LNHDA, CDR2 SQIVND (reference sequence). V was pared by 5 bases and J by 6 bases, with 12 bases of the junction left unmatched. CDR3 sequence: CASSLAGQGAFPNEQFF. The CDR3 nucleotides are TGTGCCAGTAGTCTGGCAGGACAGGGGGCTTTTCCCAATGAGCAGTTCTTC.

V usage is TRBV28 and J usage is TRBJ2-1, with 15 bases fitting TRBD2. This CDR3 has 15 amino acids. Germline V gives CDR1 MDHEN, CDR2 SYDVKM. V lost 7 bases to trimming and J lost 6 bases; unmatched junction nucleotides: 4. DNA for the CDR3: TGTGCCAGCACCAGGACTAGCGGGAGGGCCAATGAGCAGTTCTTC. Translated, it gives CASTRTSGRANEQFF.

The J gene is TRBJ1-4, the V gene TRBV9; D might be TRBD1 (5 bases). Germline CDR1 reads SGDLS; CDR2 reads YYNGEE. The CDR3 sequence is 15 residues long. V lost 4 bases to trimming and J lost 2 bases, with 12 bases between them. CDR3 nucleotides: TGTGCCAGCAGCCGTGTCTCAGGGACTAATGAAAAACTGTTTTTT. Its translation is CASSRVSGTNEKLFF.

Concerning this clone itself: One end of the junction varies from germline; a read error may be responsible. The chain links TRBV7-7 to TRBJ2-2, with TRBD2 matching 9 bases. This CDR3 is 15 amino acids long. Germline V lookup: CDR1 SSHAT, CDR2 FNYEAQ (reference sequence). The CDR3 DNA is TGTGCTAGCAGCTTAGGGACTAGCAACACCGGGGAGCTGTTTTTT. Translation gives CASSLGTSNTGELFF.

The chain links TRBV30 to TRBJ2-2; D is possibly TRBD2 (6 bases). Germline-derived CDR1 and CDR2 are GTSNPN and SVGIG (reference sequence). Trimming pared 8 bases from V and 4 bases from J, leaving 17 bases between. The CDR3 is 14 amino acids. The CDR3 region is CAEGAGSSTGELFF. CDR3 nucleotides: TGTGCCGAAGGGGCGGGGTCCAGCACCGGGGAGCTGTTTTTT.

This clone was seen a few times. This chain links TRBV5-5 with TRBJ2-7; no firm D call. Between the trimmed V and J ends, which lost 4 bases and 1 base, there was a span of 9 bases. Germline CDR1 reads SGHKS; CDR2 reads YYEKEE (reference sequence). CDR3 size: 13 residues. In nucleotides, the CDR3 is TGTGCCAGCAGCCCTCGTATTTCCTACGAGCAGTACTTC. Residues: CASSPRISYEQYF.

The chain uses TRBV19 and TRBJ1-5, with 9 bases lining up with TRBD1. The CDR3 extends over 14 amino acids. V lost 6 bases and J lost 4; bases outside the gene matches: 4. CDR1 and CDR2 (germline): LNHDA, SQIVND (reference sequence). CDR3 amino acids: CASSTGGWNQPQHF. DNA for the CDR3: TGTGCCAGTAGCACAGGGGGCTGGAATCAGCCCCAGCATTTT.

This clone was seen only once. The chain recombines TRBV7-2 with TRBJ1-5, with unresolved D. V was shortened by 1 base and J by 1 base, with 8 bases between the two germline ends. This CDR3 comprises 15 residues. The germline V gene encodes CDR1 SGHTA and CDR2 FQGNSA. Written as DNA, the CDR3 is TGTGCCAGCAGCTTAGTGCACAAGAGCAATCAGCCCCAGCATTTT. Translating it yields CASSLVHKSNQPQHF.

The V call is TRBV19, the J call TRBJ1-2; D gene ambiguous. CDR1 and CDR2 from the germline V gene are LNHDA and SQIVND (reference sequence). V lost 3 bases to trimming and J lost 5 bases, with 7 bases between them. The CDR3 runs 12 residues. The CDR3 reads CASSMQRYGYTF. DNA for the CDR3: TGTGCCAGTAGTATGCAGAGGTATGGCTACACCTTC.

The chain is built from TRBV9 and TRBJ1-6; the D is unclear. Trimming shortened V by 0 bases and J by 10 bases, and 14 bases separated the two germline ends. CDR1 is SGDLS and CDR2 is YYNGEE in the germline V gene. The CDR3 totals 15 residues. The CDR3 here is CASSVEAARQSPLHF. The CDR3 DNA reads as TGTGCCAGCAGCGTAGAAGCAGCTAGGCAGTCACCCCTCCACTTT.

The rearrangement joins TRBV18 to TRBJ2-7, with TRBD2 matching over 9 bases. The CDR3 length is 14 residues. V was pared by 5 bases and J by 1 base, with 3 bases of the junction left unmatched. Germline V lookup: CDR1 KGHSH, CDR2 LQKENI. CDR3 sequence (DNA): TGTGCCAGCTCAACTAGCGGGTCGTCCTACGAGCAGTACTTC. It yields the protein CASSTSGSSYEQYF. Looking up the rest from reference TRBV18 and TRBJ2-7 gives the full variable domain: NAGVMQNPRHLVRRRGQEARLRCSPMKGHSHVYWYRQLPEEGLKFMVYLQKENIIDESGMPKERFSAEFPKEGPSILRIQQVVRGDSAAYFCASSTSGSSYEQYFGPGTRLTVT.

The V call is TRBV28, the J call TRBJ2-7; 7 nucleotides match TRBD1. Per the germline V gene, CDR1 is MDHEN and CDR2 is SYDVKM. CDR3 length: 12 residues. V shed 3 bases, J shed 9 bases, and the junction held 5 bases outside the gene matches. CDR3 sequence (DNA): TGTGCCAGCAGTTTCCGACAGGGCGTGCAGTACTTC. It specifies CASSFRQGVQYF.

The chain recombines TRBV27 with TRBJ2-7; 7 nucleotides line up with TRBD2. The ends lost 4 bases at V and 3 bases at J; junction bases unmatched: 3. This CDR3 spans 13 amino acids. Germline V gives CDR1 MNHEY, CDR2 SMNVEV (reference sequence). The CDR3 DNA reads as TGTGCCAGCAGTTCGCAGCGGGACTACGAGCAGTACTTC. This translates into CASSSQRDYEQYF.

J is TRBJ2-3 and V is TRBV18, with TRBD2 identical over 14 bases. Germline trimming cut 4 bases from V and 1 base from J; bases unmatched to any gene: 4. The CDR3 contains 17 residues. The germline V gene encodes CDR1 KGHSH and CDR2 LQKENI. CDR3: CASSLGTSGRGTDTQYF. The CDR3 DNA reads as TGTGCCAGCTCACTGGGGACTAGCGGGAGAGGCACAGATACGCAGTATTTT.